What follows are 21 T cell receptor beta chains derived from one specimen sequenced in a study of OX40 agonist ivuxolimab in advanced cancers. The protocol was immunoSEQ multiplex PCR, while the TCRdb copy is restricted to in-frame clones and leaves out a portion. This sample has some 86,000 clones, with around 94% found just once. The material was CD4+ or CD8+ T cells sorted from blood, obtained in a trial of the OX40 agonist ivuxolimab. Every receptor here comes from an adult with an advanced solid tumor such as melanoma, head and neck, liver or kidney cancer.

The genes are TRBV4-2 and TRBJ2-2, with 8 positions matching TRBD2. The V and J ends lost 1 base and 3 bases, in that order; junction bases with no gene match: 4. Germline CDR1 LGHNA, CDR2 YNFKEQ. The CDR3 sequence is 16 residues long. The CDR3 spells CASSQVAREDTGELFF. The CDR3 DNA reads as TGTGCCAGCAGCCAAGTGGCGCGGGAGGACACCGGGGAGCTGTTTTTT.

The chain links TRBV23-1 to TRBJ2-1, with TRBD2 matching over 7 bases. TRBV23-1 is marked as an open reading frame, function uncertain. The length of the CDR3 is 16 residues. V lost 4 bases and J lost 7; bases outside the gene matches: 13. The CDR3 nucleotides read TGCGCCAGCAGTCGCCACCGGGCCCCAGCGGGGAATGAGCAGTTCTTC. The encoded protein is CASSRHRAPAGNEQFF.

The chain recombines TRBV29-1 with TRBJ2-2; 8 nucleotides agree with TRBD1. The CDR3 covers 14 residues. CDR1 SQVTM and CDR2 ANQGSEA come from the germline V gene. V shed 6 bases, J shed 1 base, and the junction held 4 bases outside the gene matches. CDR3 residues: CSVAGTGNTGELFF. CDR3 nucleotide sequence: TGCAGCGTGGCCGGGACAGGGAACACCGGGGAGCTGTTTTTT.

The chain carries TRBV6-5 and TRBJ1-1; 7 positions agree with TRBD1. Per germline, CDR1 MNHEY and CDR2 SVGAGI. The CDR3 has 15 amino acids. V trimming: 2 bases; J trimming: 1 base; junction bases outside the gene matches: 4. The CDR3 sequence is CASSYRGDRNTEAFF. The DNA for the CDR3 is TGTGCCAGCAGTTACCGTGGGGACAGGAACACTGAAGCTTTCTTT.

The chain couples TRBV28 to TRBJ2-7; tentatively, D is TRBD1 (6 bases). The CDR3 extends over 15 amino acids. Looked up from germline, CDR1 is MDHEN and CDR2 is SYDVKM. V lost 3 bases, J lost 0 bases, and 12 bases lay in between. This chain's CDR3 is CASSFRGQSSYEQYF. The CDR3, as DNA: TGTGCCAGCAGTTTTCGCGGACAGTCCTCCTACGAGCAGTACTTC.

The sample holds a few counts of this clone. This sequence joins TRBV7-3 and TRBJ1-1; 7 positions agree with TRBD1. The ends lost 5 bases at V and 1 base at J; junction bases unmatched: 4. Germline CDR1 reads SGHTA; CDR2 reads FQGTGA. The CDR3 length is 14 residues. The CDR3 is CASSPGGENTEAFF. Written as DNA, the CDR3 is TGTGCCAGCAGCCCAGGGGGGGAGAACACTGAAGCTTTCTTT.

The rearrangement links TRBV6-5 to TRBJ1-4; D gene unclear. The CDR3 loop spans 13 amino acids. Germline V gives CDR1 MNHEY, CDR2 SVGAGI. V lost 10 bases and J lost 5, with 14 bases in between. The CDR3 DNA is TGTGCCACCCAGGCCATTAGGAATGAAAAACTGTTTTTT. Protein: CATQAIRNEKLFF.

The genes are TRBV4-3 and TRBJ2-1; 11 bases line up with TRBD1. The CDR3 length is 17 residues. CDR1 and CDR2 (germline): LGHNA, YSLEER. V gave up 0 bases and J gave up 6 bases; unmatched junction bases: 7. The CDR3 loop is CASSQDPSGTGGNEQFF. The CDR3 nucleotides read TGCGCCAGCAGCCAAGATCCGTCCGGGACAGGGGGCAATGAGCAGTTCTTC.

The chain joins TRBV19 to TRBJ1-1; no reliable D call. Trimming took 6 bases from V and 4 from J, leaving 9 bases between them. Germline CDR1 and CDR2: LNHDA and SQIVND (reference sequence). This CDR3 is 12 amino acids long. This chain's CDR3 is CASSLGPTEAFF. Written as DNA, the CDR3 is TGTGCCAGTAGCCTTGGACCCACTGAAGCTTTCTTT.

J is TRBJ2-7 and V is TRBV25-1, with D maybe TRBD1 (5 bases). Trimming removed 6 bases from V and 1 base from J, with 10 bases in between. Germline loops: CDR1 MGHDK, CDR2 SYGVNS. The CDR3 is 13 amino acids. This chain's CDR3 is CASSLTDSYEQYF. CDR3 nucleotides: TGTGCCAGCAGCTTGACAGATTCCTACGAGCAGTACTTC.

The gene calls are TRBV19 and TRBJ1-3; 8 positions match TRBD1. This CDR3 comprises 17 residues. Germline V gene lookup returns CDR1 LNHDA and CDR2 SQIVND (reference sequence). Trimming took 1 base from V and 1 from J; bases not matched to a gene: 6. CDR3 region: CASSIASRTGSGNTIYF. The CDR3, as DNA: TGTGCCAGTAGTATAGCATCCCGGACAGGGTCTGGAAACACCATATATTTT.

The CDR3 nucleotides are TGTGCCAGCAGCGTAGGTGGCGAGCAGTACTTC. It encodes CASSVGGEQYF. This chain links TRBV9 with TRBJ2-7; D uncertain. The CDR3 length is 11 residues. The V end lost 0 bases, the J end lost 6 bases, and 4 bases lay between the germline ends. Germline V gives CDR1 SGDLS, CDR2 YYNGEE.

V and J are TRBV4-3 and TRBJ2-3, with TRBD2 matching 12 bases. This CDR3 is built from 17 residues. Germline V gene sequence: CDR1 LGHNA, CDR2 YSLEER. The V and J ends lost 0 bases and 6 bases, in that order; junction bases with no gene match: 7. CDR3 amino acids: CASSQDRASGRGDTQYF. For the CDR3, the DNA is TGCGCCAGCAGCCAAGATAGGGCTAGCGGGAGGGGGGATACGCAGTATTTT.

This chain joins TRBV29-1 and TRBJ1-1, with TRBD1 matching over 8 bases. Losses at the gene ends were 7 bases for V and 3 bases for J; bases not matched to a gene: 4. CDR1 is SQVTM and CDR2 is ANQGSEA in the germline V gene. This CDR3 has 12 amino acids. CDR3 loop: CSGQGADTEAFF. The CDR3 DNA reads as TGCAGCGGTCAGGGGGCAGACACTGAAGCTTTCTTT.

This clone was observed a single time. The chain employs TRBV5-1 and TRBJ2-7; tentatively, D is TRBD1 or TRBD2 (6 bases each). The CDR3 totals 13 residues. The V gene lost 4 bases and the J gene lost 0 bases, with 8 bases spanning the gap. Germline lookup yields CDR1 SGHRS and CDR2 YFSETQ. This chain's CDR3 is CASSTGASYEQYF. The CDR3 nucleotides are TGCGCCAGCAGCACGGGGGCCTCCTACGAGCAGTACTTC.

CDR3 sequence (DNA): TGTGCCAGCAGTTACTCGACTCTGGAGAACAATGAGCAGTTCTTC. It yields the protein CASSYSTLENNEQFF. The rearrangement uses TRBV6-5 and TRBJ2-1; D uncertain. V lost 0 bases to trimming and J lost 5 bases, with 11 bases between them. This CDR3 has 15 residues. Germline-derived CDR1 and CDR2 are MNHEY and SVGAGI.

The chain is built from TRBV6-1 and TRBJ1-5; D gene unclear. V lost 8 bases, J lost 9 bases, and 11 bases lay in between. The CDR3 covers 11 residues. The germline V gene encodes CDR1 MNHNS and CDR2 SASEGT. The CDR3 nucleotides read TGTGCCAGCGCCAGCTCAAGGCCCCAGCATTTT. Its translation is CASASSRPQHF.

The genes are TRBV29-1 and TRBJ2-5; D uncertain. V was clipped by 1 base and J by 5 bases, with 17 bases between them. CDR1 and CDR2 from the germline V gene are SQVTM and ANQGSEA. The CDR3 extends over 15 amino acids. The CDR3 spells CSVEVAGWGSETQYF. As DNA, the CDR3 is TGCAGCGTTGAAGTGGCAGGATGGGGTAGCGAGACCCAGTACTTC.

CDR3 residues: CASSSERERRQYF. CDR3 coding DNA: TGTGCCAGCAGCTCCGAGCGGGAACGCCGGCAGTACTTC. The gene calls are TRBV13 and TRBJ2-7; TRBD2 agrees at 7 bases. V lost 4 bases and J lost 9; bases outside the gene matches: 9. Germline CDR1 is PRHDT and CDR2 is FYEKMQ (reference sequence). The CDR3 sequence is 13 residues long. The full variable domain, its missing parts supplied by reference TRBV13 and TRBJ2-7, is AAGVIQSPRHLIKEKRETATLKCYPIPRHDTVYWYQQGPGQDPQFLISFYEKMQSDKGSIPDRFSAQQFSDYHSELNMSSLELGDSALYFCASSSERERRQYFGPGTRLTVT.

J is TRBJ2-7 and V is TRBV7-9; D is possibly TRBD1 (6 bases). V lost 5 bases to trimming and J lost 3 bases, with 8 bases between them. This CDR3 contains 12 residues. Per the germline V gene, CDR1 is SEHNR and CDR2 is FQNEAQ (reference sequence). This chain's CDR3 is CASSMDSYEQYF. The CDR3 DNA reads as TGTGCCAGCAGCATGGACAGCTACGAGCAGTACTTC.

The chain has TRBV4-1 and TRBJ2-1; no clear D gene. Germline V gives CDR1 MGHRA, CDR2 YSYEKL. The V and J ends lost 3 bases and 0 bases respectively, with 9 bases between them. CDR3 size: 15 residues. DNA for the CDR3: TGCGCCAGCAGCCAGGTCCTGAGCTCCTACAATGAGCAGTTCTTC. Protein sequence: CASSQVLSSYNEQFF.